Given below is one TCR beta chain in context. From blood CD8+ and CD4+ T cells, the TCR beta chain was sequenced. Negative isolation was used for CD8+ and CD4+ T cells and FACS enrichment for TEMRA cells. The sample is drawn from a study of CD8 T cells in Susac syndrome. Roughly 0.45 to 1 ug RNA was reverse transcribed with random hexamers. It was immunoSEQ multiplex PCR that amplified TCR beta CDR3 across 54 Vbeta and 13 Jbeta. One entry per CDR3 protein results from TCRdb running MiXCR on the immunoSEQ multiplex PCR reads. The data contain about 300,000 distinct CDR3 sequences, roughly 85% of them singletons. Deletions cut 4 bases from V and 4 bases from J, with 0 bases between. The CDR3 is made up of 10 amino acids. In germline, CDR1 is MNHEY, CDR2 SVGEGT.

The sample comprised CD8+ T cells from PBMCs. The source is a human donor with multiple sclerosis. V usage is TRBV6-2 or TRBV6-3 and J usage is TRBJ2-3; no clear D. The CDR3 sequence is CASSSDTQYF. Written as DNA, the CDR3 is TGTGCCAGCAGTTCAGATACGCAGTATTTT.